These T cell receptor beta chains were read from a single sample in a study of blood T cell repertoires in COVID-19. Clones were sequenced by immunoSEQ multiplex PCR, and TCRdb holds only the in-frame ones, with some missing. The table has about 140,000 clones, around 80% seen once; the top ten hold roughly 15%. Specimen: peripheral blood. These receptors originate from a man in his fifties or sixties with acute or convalescent COVID-19. Both conserved end residues are part of each CDR3. A D gene is named only where the DNA matches it firmly. Clone size is shown for a subset of rows, as once, few, many or a class of expanded clone.

clone_size | j_call | d_call | v_call | cdr3_aa | cdr3_nt
NA | TRBJ2-2 | TRBD1 | TRBV5-4 | CASFLDRDTGELFF | TGTGCCAGCTTCCTTGACAGGGACACCGGGGAGCTGTTTTTT
NA | TRBJ1-2 | TRBD1 | TRBV30 | CARQQGAEGYTF | TGTGCCCGACAACAGGGGGCGGAAGGCTACACCTTC
few | TRBJ1-2 | NA | TRBV10-1 | CASSENRDGYGYTF | TGCGCCAGCAGTGAGAACAGGGACGGCTATGGCTACACCTTC
NA | TRBJ1-1 | NA | TRBV6-2/TRBV6-3 | CASSYSRGSNTEAFF | TGTGCCAGCAGTTACTCGCGGGGTAGTAACACTGAAGCTTTCTTT
NA | TRBJ2-1 | NA | TRBV5-1 | CASRLDWTSYNEQFF | TGCGCCAGCAGATTGGACTGGACTTCCTACAATGAGCAGTTCTTC
NA | TRBJ1-1 | TRBD1 | TRBV19 | CASSESGTVNTEAFF | TGTGCCAGTAGCGAGTCCGGGACAGTGAACACTGAAGCTTTCTTT
once | TRBJ1-3 | NA | TRBV6-5 | CASRPIDSGNTIYF | TGTGCCAGCAGACCCATAGACTCTGGAAACACCATATATTTT
NA | TRBJ1-6 | NA | TRBV2 | CASTDRTDNSPLHF | TGTGCCAGCACCGATCGGACAGATAATTCACCCCTCCACTTT
NA | TRBJ1-1 | NA | TRBV2 | CASGELLMNTEAFF | TGTGCCAGCGGAGAGCTTTTAATGAACACTGAAGCTTTCTTT
NA | TRBJ1-2 | NA | TRBV30 | CAWSTLGTSGYTF | TGTGCCTGGAGTACCTTAGGGACTAGCGGCTACACCTTC
NA | TRBJ1-6 | TRBD1 | TRBV18 | CASSTGTGNSPLHF | TGTGCCAGCTCGACGGGGACAGGGAATTCACCCCTCCACTTT
NA | TRBJ2-3 | TRBD2 | TRBV13 | CASSLFPTSGGAADTQYF | TGTGCCAGCAGCCTTTTTCCGACTAGCGGGGGGGCGGCAGATACGCAGTATTTT
NA | TRBJ2-2 | TRBD1 | TRBV27 | CASSHSGTATGELFF | TGTGCCAGCAGTCATTCAGGGACAGCGACCGGGGAGCTGTTTTTT
once | TRBJ2-3 | NA | TRBV6-5 | CASRRTETTDTQYF | TGTGCCAGCAGACGGACAGAGACCACAGATACGCAGTATTTT
NA | TRBJ1-6 | TRBD1 | TRBV6-5 | CASGGQGNSPLHF | TGTGCCAGCGGGGGACAGGGGAATTCACCCCTCCACTTT
NA | TRBJ2-2 | TRBD1 | TRBV5-1 | CASSPRQGSGELFF | TGCGCCAGCAGCCCTCGACAGGGAAGCGGGGAGCTGTTTTTT
once | TRBJ2-1 | TRBD2 | TRBV6-5 | CASSLTSGVHEQFF | TGTGCCAGCAGTTTGACTAGCGGGGTCCATGAGCAGTTCTTC
NA | TRBJ1-2 | NA | TRBV24-1 | CATSDPDTYGYTF | TGTGCCACCAGTGATCCAGACACCTATGGCTACACCTTC
NA | TRBJ2-7 | NA | TRBV27 | CASSLLGAGYEQYF | TGTGCCAGCAGTTTATTGGGGGCAGGCTACGAGCAGTACTTC
NA | TRBJ2-2 | TRBD1 | TRBV6-5 | CASRLDRANTGELFF | TGTGCCAGCAGATTGGACAGGGCGAACACCGGGGAGCTGTTTTTT
NA | TRBJ1-2 | TRBD1 | TRBV5-1 | CASSSGTGGIYGYTF | TGCGCCAGCAGCTCCGGGACAGGGGGGATCTATGGCTACACCTTC
NA | TRBJ2-5 | NA | TRBV5-1 | CASSLGTAQETQYF | TGCGCCAGCAGCTTGGGGACAGCCCAAGAGACCCAGTACTTC
NA | TRBJ1-2 | NA | TRBV20-1 | CSATGPYGYTF | TGCAGTGCTACCGGTCCATATGGCTACACCTTC
NA | TRBJ2-3 | NA | TRBV14 | CASSQDRVNTDTQYF | TGTGCCAGCAGCCAAGATCGCGTCAACACAGATACGCAGTATTTT
NA | TRBJ1-2 | NA | TRBV13 | CASSKGTKDGYTF | TGTGCCAGCAGCAAGGGGACTAAGGATGGCTACACCTTC
NA | TRBJ1-1 | NA | TRBV19 | CASTQGIAEAFF | TGTGCCAGTACCCAGGGAATAGCTGAAGCTTTCTTT
NA | TRBJ2-5 | NA | TRBV30 | CAWAPELSVTQYF | TGTGCCTGGGCCCCGGAGCTTTCGGTGACCCAGTACTTC
NA | TRBJ1-2 | NA | TRBV5-8 | CASSSQVRHGYTF | TGTGCCAGCAGCTCACAGGTTAGGCATGGCTACACCTTC
NA | TRBJ1-1 | NA | TRBV3-1/TRBV3-2 | CASSQDLAGTEAFF | TGTGCCAGCAGCCAAGATCTCGCCGGGACTGAAGCTTTCTTT
NA | TRBJ2-2 | TRBD1 | TRBV6-1 | CASSDPGQGTGGELFF | TGTGCCAGCAGTGATCCGGGACAGGGGACCGGCGGGGAGCTGTTTTTT
NA | TRBJ1-1 | TRBD1 | TRBV5-1 | CASSLAGGGTEAFF | TGCGCCAGCAGCTTGGCAGGGGGCGGCACTGAAGCTTTCTTT
NA | TRBJ2-1 | TRBD2 | TRBV9 | CASSPGLEIYNEQFF | TGTGCCAGCAGCCCCGGACTAGAAATCTACAATGAGCAGTTCTTC
NA | TRBJ2-3 | TRBD2 | TRBV10-3 | CAISDSRTSGNAGTDTQYF | TGTGCCATCAGTGATTCCAGGACTAGCGGGAATGCGGGCACAGATACGCAGTATTTT
once | TRBJ2-2 | TRBD1 | TRBV19 | CASTSDRGLTGELFF | TGTGCCAGTACCTCCGACAGGGGGCTCACCGGGGAGCTGTTTTTT
NA | TRBJ2-2 | NA | TRBV29-1 | CSVVGALGELFF | TGCAGCGTTGTAGGGGCTCTCGGGGAGCTGTTTTTT
NA | TRBJ2-2 | TRBD2 | TRBV27 | CASKRGSTGELFF | TGTGCCAGCAAGCGGGGTTCAACCGGGGAGCTGTTTTTT
NA | TRBJ1-2 | NA | TRBV2 | CASRWTELNYGYTF | TGTGCCAGCCGATGGACAGAGTTAAACTATGGCTACACCTTC
NA | TRBJ1-5 | TRBD1 | TRBV9 | CASSVLQGQGTDQPQHF | TGTGCCAGCAGCGTACTCCAGGGACAGGGCACCGATCAGCCCCAGCATTTT
few | TRBJ2-5 | NA | TRBV13 | CASQHRHEGQETQYF | TGTGCCAGCCAGCACCGACATGAGGGCCAAGAGACCCAGTACTTC
NA | TRBJ1-6 | NA | TRBV14 | CASSPSDRTGSSYNSPLHF | TGTGCCAGCAGCCCAAGTGATCGGACTGGGAGCTCCTATAATTCACCCCTCCACTTT
NA | TRBJ1-2 | TRBD1 | TRBV2 | CASSEEGQGNYGYTF | TGTGCCAGCAGTGAAGAGGGACAGGGGAACTATGGCTACACCTTC
NA | TRBJ2-1 | NA | TRBV30 | CAWSRTDGRNEQFF | TGTGCCTGGAGCCGGACAGATGGTAGGAATGAGCAGTTCTTC
once | TRBJ2-5 | NA | TRBV29-1 | CSADWDGSETQYF | TGCAGCGCTGATTGGGACGGGAGCGAGACCCAGTACTTC
NA | TRBJ1-2 | NA | TRBV7-9 | CASSQDSFNYGYTF | TGTGCCAGCAGCCAGGACAGCTTTAACTATGGCTACACCTTC
NA | TRBJ1-3 | NA | TRBV6-1 | CASSEAPLPGNTIYF | TGTGCCAGCAGTGAAGCCCCCCTACCTGGAAACACCATATATTTT
NA | TRBJ1-1 | TRBD1 | TRBV3-1/TRBV3-2 | CASSRQGVETEAFF | TGTGCCAGCAGTCGACAGGGAGTGGAGACTGAAGCTTTCTTT
NA | TRBJ1-6 | TRBD1 | TRBV10-2 | CASRDRVTYNSPLHF | TGCGCCAGCAGGGACAGGGTTACCTATAATTCACCCCTCCACTTT
NA | TRBJ2-5 | NA | TRBV5-1 | CASSLVGGETQYF | TGCGCCAGCAGCTTGGTCGGGGGAGAGACCCAGTACTTC
NA | TRBJ1-2 | NA | TRBV6-5 | CASRLQETLSGYTF | TGTGCCAGCAGACTACAGGAGACTCTATCTGGCTACACCTTC
NA | TRBJ1-2 | TRBD1 | TRBV5-4 | CASSHAGGPNYGYTF | TGTGCCAGCAGCCATGCAGGGGGCCCTAACTATGGCTACACCTTC